Below, one T cell receptor (beta chain) is given with its context. These data are taken from a study of blood T cell repertoires in COVID-19. About the study: Specimens from acute and convalescent COVID-19 originated in the United States, Italy and Spain. The cDNA or gDNA used as material had been derived from T cells, B-cell-depleted T cells, or PBMCs.

Germline CDR1 reads SGHTA; CDR2 reads FQGNSA. This CDR3 contains 19 residues. V was pared by 4 bases and J by 0 bases, with 22 bases between. In the authors' workflow: Counts of nucleated cells, estimated from reference gene primer amplification, were obtained. Libraries were prepared by immunoSEQ multiplex PCR; TCRdb keeps only in-frame clonotypes and omits some of them. D and trimming come from the DNA, and the V and J calls and clone size come from that table. The data contain around 100,000 clones, about 85% of them seen just once; the ten biggest clones take up about 13%. V usage is TRBV7-2 and J usage is TRBJ1-5; D is unresolved. Sequencing was done on a sample of peripheral blood. This clonotype originated in a human donor in a cohort sampled during active COVID-19. The CDR3 protein is CASSSPPTSTVYSNQPQHF. The CDR3 region has the DNA TGTGCCAGCAGCTCCCCCCCAACGTCCACAGTGTATAGCAATCAGCCCCAGCATTTT.